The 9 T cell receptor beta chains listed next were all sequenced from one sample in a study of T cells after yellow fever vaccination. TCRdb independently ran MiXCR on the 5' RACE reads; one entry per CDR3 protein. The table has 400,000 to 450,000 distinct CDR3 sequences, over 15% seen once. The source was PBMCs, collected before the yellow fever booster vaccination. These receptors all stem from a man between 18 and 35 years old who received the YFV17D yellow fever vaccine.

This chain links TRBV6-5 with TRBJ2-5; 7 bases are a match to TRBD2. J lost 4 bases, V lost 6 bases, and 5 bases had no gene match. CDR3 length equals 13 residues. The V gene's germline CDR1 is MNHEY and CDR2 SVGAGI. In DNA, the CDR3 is TGTGCCAGCAGACGGGAGGACCGAGAGACCCAGTACTTC. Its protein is CASRREDRETQYF.

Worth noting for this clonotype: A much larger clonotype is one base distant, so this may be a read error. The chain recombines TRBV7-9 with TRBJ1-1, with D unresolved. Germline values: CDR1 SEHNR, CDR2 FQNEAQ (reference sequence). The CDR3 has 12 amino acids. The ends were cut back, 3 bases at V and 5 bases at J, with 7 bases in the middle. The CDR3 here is CASSFAWTEAFF. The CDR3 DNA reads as TGTGCCAGCAGCTTCGCGTGGACTGAAGCTTTCTTT.

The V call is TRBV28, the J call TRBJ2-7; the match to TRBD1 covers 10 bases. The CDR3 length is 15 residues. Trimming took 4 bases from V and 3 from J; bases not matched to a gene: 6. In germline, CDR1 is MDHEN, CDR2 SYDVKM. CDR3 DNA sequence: TGTGCCAGCAGTTGGACAGGGGGTGGGGTCTACGAGCAGTACGTC. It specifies CASSWTGGGVYEQYV.

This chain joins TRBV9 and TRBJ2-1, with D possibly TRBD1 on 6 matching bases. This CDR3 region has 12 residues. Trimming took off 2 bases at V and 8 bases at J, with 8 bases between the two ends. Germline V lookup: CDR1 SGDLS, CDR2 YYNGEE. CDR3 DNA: TGTGCCAGCAGCGTTCAGGGGTATGAGCAGTTCTTC. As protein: CASSVQGYEQFF.

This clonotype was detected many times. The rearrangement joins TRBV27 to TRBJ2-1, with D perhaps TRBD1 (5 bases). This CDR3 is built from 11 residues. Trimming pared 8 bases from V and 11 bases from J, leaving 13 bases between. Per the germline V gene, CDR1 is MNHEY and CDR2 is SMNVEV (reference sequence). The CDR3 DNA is TGTGCCAGCCGCAGGGTCGGGCAGCAGTTCTTC. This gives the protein CASRRVGQQFF.

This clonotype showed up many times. Here the CDR3 reads CASSLGGYNSPLHF. CDR3 in DNA: TGTGCCAGCAGTTTAGGTGGATATAATTCACCCCTCCACTTT. This sequence joins TRBV12-3 or TRBV12-4 and TRBJ1-6, with D uncertain. V was cut by 1 base and J by 4 bases, with 5 bases left in between. This CDR3 spans 14 amino acids.

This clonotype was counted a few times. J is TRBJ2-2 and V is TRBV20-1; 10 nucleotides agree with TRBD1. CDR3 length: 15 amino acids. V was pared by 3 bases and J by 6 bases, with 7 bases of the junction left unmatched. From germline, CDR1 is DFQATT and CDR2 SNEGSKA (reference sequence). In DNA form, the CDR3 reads TGCAGTGCTAGGGCCCCGGACAGGGGGGCCGGGGAGCTGTTTTTT. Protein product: CSARAPDRGAGELFF.

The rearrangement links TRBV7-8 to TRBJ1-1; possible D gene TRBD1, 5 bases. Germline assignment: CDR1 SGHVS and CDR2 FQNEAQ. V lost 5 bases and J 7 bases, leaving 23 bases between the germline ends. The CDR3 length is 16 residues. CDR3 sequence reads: CASSPLAGSPRVEAFF. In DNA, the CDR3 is TGTGCCAGCAGCCCACTAGCGGGGTCTCCCAGGGTTGAAGCTTTCTTT.

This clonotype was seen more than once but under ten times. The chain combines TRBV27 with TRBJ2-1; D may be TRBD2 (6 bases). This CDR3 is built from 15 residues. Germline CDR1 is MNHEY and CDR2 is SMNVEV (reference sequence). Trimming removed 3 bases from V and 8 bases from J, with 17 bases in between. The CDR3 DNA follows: TGTGCCAGCAGTTTTTGGGTAGCGGCGTCGGATGAGCAGTTCTTC. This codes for CASSFWVAASDEQFF.